Shown below are 26 T cell receptor beta chains from a single sample sequenced in a study of T cells after yellow fever vaccination. From the 5' RACE reads, TCRdb called clonotypes with MiXCR, one entry per CDR3 protein. The sample has 620,000 or so distinct CDR3 sequences, approximately 16% seen once. This specimen consisted of PBMCs, obtained 5 to 6 days after the first yellow fever vaccination. These receptors came from a man between 18 and 29 years old who received the YFV17D yellow fever vaccine.

This clonotype has just a few counts. The chain joins TRBV12-5 to TRBJ2-1; D is uncertain. V lost 2 bases and J lost 8, with 7 bases in between. Germline V gene lookup returns CDR1 LGHNT and CDR2 FRNRAP. CDR3 length equals 12 residues. In nucleotides, the CDR3 is TGTGCTAGTGGTTTGTACGTCTATGAGCAGTTCTTC. This codes for CASGLYVYEQFF.

This clonotype occurred many times. The V gene is TRBV29-1, the J gene TRBJ2-1; D not certain. CDR3 size: 11 residues. From germline, CDR1 is SQVTM and CDR2 ANQGSEA. V lost 6 bases and J 7 bases, leaving 10 bases between the germline ends. CDR3 loop: CSVTSVNEQFF. The CDR3, as DNA: TGCAGCGTCACCTCTGTTAATGAGCAGTTCTTC.

There are a few counts of this clonotype. The V gene is TRBV6-2 or TRBV6-3, the J gene TRBJ2-5; D gene ambiguous. CDR3 size: 11 residues. CDR1 is MNHEY and CDR2 is SVGEGT in the germline V gene. Trimming cost V 10 bases and J 5 bases, with 11 bases left between them. CDR3 sequence: CATRRYETQYF. As DNA, the CDR3 is TGTGCCACCCGACGATATGAGACCCAGTACTTC.

This chain connects TRBV7-2 to TRBJ2-3; 8 bases line up with TRBD1. Germline CDR1 reads SGHTA; CDR2 reads FQGNSA. The V segment lost 5 bases and the J segment 6 bases; nucleotides outside the gene matches: 13. CDR3 length equals 16 residues. The CDR3 DNA reads as TGTGCCAGCAGCCTCTCTGGACAGGGTAGTATGGATACGCAGTATTTT. Translation gives CASSLSGQGSMDTQYF.

This clonotype appeared a few times. The chain carries TRBV20-1 and TRBJ1-5; D is uncertain. The CDR3 is made up of 12 amino acids. Germline CDR1 DFQATT, CDR2 SNEGSKA (reference sequence). V was clipped by 3 bases and J by 5 bases, with 8 bases between them. DNA of the CDR3: TGCAGTGCTAGTAGGGAGTATCAGCCCCAGCATTTT. This codes for CSASREYQPQHF.

This clonotype was observed a handful of times. The chain carries TRBV6-5 and TRBJ1-6; unclear D gene. In germline, CDR1 is MNHEY, CDR2 SVGAGI. Trimming removed 2 bases from V and 0 bases from J, with 11 bases in between. The CDR3 has 17 residues. CDR3 in amino acids: CASSYPAISSYNSPLHF. The CDR3 nucleotides are TGTGCCAGCAGTTACCCGGCTATAAGCTCCTATAATTCACCCCTCCACTTT.

The CDR3 sequence is CAISENSLPDTQYF. The CDR3 DNA follows: TGTGCCATCAGTGAGAACAGCCTCCCAGATACGCAGTATTTT. This chain links TRBV10-3 with TRBJ2-3; D remains unclear. V was cut by 2 bases and J by 4 bases, with 10 bases left in between. The CDR3 is made up of 14 amino acids. The germline V gene has CDR1 ENHRY and CDR2 SYGVKD.

This chain links TRBV24-1 with TRBJ2-5; 8 bases fit TRBD2. The CDR3 is 15 residues long. The V gene end was trimmed by 7 bases and the J gene end by 1 base; junction bases not matched to a gene: 7. The germline V gene has CDR1 KGHDR and CDR2 SFDVKD. CDR3 bases: TGTGCCACCAGCGAAGCGGGGGTGATCCAAGAGACCCAGTACTTC. The encoded protein is CATSEAGVIQETQYF.

V is TRBV20-1 and J is TRBJ2-5, with TRBD1 matching over 9 bases. CDR3 length: 14 residues. Trimming took 6 bases from V and 3 from J; bases not matched to a gene: 8. Germline lookup yields CDR1 DFQATT and CDR2 SNEGSKA (reference sequence). The CDR3 DNA reads TGCAGTGCGCTCGCCGGGACAGGGAAAGAGACCCAGTACTTC. Translation: CSALAGTGKETQYF.

The gene calls are TRBV5-1 and TRBJ1-6, with D perhaps matching TRBD1 (6 bases). The V and J ends lost 0 bases and 4 bases respectively, with 11 bases between them. Germline V gene sequence: CDR1 SGHRS, CDR2 YFSETQ. The CDR3 has 16 residues. The CDR3 sequence: CASSLVPRGYNSPLHF. The CDR3 nucleotides read TGCGCCAGCAGCTTGGTCCCGAGGGGGTATAATTCACCCCTCCACTTT.

This clonotype was seen ten or more times. The chain has TRBV9 and TRBJ2-1, with 9 bases identical to TRBD1. Germline CDR1 and CDR2: SGDLS and YYNGEE. Trimming at V came to 4 bases and at J to 3 bases, leaving 5 bases not matched to a gene. This CDR3 spans 15 amino acids. CDR3 loop: CASSPRTGDYNEQFF. The CDR3 DNA follows: TGTGCCAGCAGCCCCCGGACAGGGGACTACAATGAGCAGTTCTTC. Together with reference TRBV9 and TRBJ2-1, the CDR3 gives the full variable domain: DSGVTQTPKHLITATGQRVTLRCSPRSGDLSVYWYQQSLDQGLQFLIQYYNGEERAKGNILERFSAQQFPDLHSELNLSSLELGDSALYFCASSPRTGDYNEQFFGPGTRLTVL.

This clonotype was seen many times. The chain recombines TRBV7-6 with TRBJ2-3, with D possibly matching TRBD2 (6 bases). CDR1 is SGHVS and CDR2 is FNYEAQ in the germline V gene. This CDR3 has 14 residues. The ends were cut back, 4 bases at V and 3 bases at J, with 11 bases in the middle. The CDR3 sequence: CASSSYAGTDTQYF. For the CDR3, the DNA is TGTGCCAGCAGCTCCTACGCGGGAACAGATACGCAGTATTTT.

This clonotype has ten or more counts. The genes are TRBV12-3 or TRBV12-4 and TRBJ2-5; D unclear. The CDR3 is 13 amino acids. Trimming took 1 base from V and 5 from J, leaving 8 bases between them. The CDR3 protein is CASSLGTRETQYF. CDR3 in DNA: TGTGCCAGCAGTTTAGGGACCAGGGAGACCCAGTACTTC.

The V and J genes are TRBV4-1 and TRBJ1-4; D remains unclear. The CDR3 runs to 17 residues. The ends were cut back, 0 bases at V and 5 bases at J, with 16 bases in the middle. The germline CDR1 and CDR2 sequences are MGHRA and YSYEKL. CDR3 sequence reads: CASSQDFKVAANEKLFF. The DNA of the CDR3 is TGCGCCAGCAGCCAAGATTTCAAGGTAGCCGCGAATGAAAAACTGTTTTTT.

This clonotype has just a few counts. The chain combines TRBV7-6 with TRBJ2-7, with D possibly matching TRBD2 (6 bases). With 1 base removed from V and 6 bases from J, the gap between germline ends came to 13 bases. The germline V gene has CDR1 SGHVS and CDR2 FNYEAQ. CDR3 length: 14 amino acids. The CDR3 loop is CASSLDGGVGEQYF. The CDR3 DNA sequence: TGTGCCAGCAGCTTAGATGGAGGGGTGGGCGAGCAGTACTTC.

This clonotype was seen a single time. The chain's CDR3 is CASSQSRASRSYEQYF. The CDR3 DNA is TGCGCCAGCAGTCAATCCAGAGCTTCGAGGTCCTACGAGCAGTACTTC. The chain is built from TRBV23-1 and TRBJ2-7; D ambiguous. TRBV23-1 is identified as an open reading frame with a role that is uncertain. V lost 0 bases to trimming and J lost 1 base, with 13 bases between them. The CDR3 extends over 16 amino acids.

This clonotype came up a few times. CDR3 coding DNA: TGTGCCAGCACCACCACGCGGAGTGAAGCCGGGGAGCTGTTTTTT. This sequence encodes CASTTTRSEAGELFF. V is TRBV11-3 and J is TRBJ2-2; D is undetermined. V gave up 7 bases and J gave up 6 bases, with 18 bases separating them. CDR1 is SGHNT and CDR2 is YENEEA in the germline V gene. There are 15 residues in the CDR3.

This clonotype was counted ten times or more. V usage is TRBV5-1 and J usage is TRBJ1-1, with no clear D. CDR1 is SGHRS and CDR2 is YFSETQ in the germline V gene. V lost 4 bases and J 0 bases, leaving 10 bases between the germline ends. The CDR3 covers 14 residues. The CDR3 region is CASSRPGMNTEAFF. CDR3 sequence (DNA): TGCGCCAGCAGCCGGCCAGGAATGAACACTGAAGCTTTCTTT.

The CDR3 reads CATRGAGANVLTF. The CDR3 nucleotides read TGTGCCACCCGAGGAGCTGGGGCCAACGTCCTGACTTTC. The V gene is TRBV19, the J gene TRBJ2-6; D is ambiguous. The CDR3 totals 13 residues. V was shortened by 10 bases and J by 2 bases, with 9 bases between the two germline ends. Germline V gene sequence: CDR1 LNHDA, CDR2 SQIVND (reference sequence).

V usage is TRBV6-2 or TRBV6-3 and J usage is TRBJ2-7, with 10 bases matching TRBD1. Germline assignment: CDR1 MNHEY and CDR2 SVGEGT. The junction had 1 base not matched to a gene; V was cut back by 8 bases and J by 3 bases. The CDR3 covers 12 residues. The CDR3 nucleotides are TGTGCCAGCGGGACAGGGGTCTACGAGCAGTACTTC. The encoded protein is CASGTGVYEQYF.

This clonotype came up a few times. The chain combines TRBV29-1 with TRBJ2-5; D perhaps matches TRBD2 (5 bases). The V end lost 4 bases, the J end lost 1 base, and 10 bases lay between the germline ends. The CDR3 loop spans 13 amino acids. CDR1 and CDR2 from the germline V gene are SQVTM and ANQGSEA. This CDR3 reads CSVGRRVQETQYF. CDR3 DNA sequence: TGCAGCGTTGGTCGGCGGGTCCAAGAGACCCAGTACTTC.

This clonotype has only a few counts. The chain uses TRBV20-1 and TRBJ2-1; 8 bases map to TRBD2. The CDR3 has 14 amino acids. CDR1 DFQATT and CDR2 SNEGSKA come from the germline V gene (reference sequence). The trim removed 0 bases at V and 7 bases at J, leaving 5 bases unmatched. CDR3 loop: CSARDPSGGNEQFF. CDR3 DNA sequence: TGCAGTGCTAGAGATCCCAGCGGGGGTAATGAGCAGTTCTTC.

V is TRBV5-1 and J is TRBJ2-5, with 11 bases that match TRBD1. The ends lost 4 bases at V and 0 bases at J; junction bases unmatched: 5. The CDR3 is 16 amino acids. Looked up from germline, CDR1 is SGHRS and CDR2 is YFSETQ. CDR3 sequence reads: CASSSGQGANQETQYF. Here the CDR3 DNA reads TGCGCCAGCAGCAGCGGACAGGGGGCTAACCAAGAGACCCAGTACTTC.

The table lists this clonotype with a few counts. The chain employs TRBV6-1 and TRBJ1-1, with D possibly matching TRBD1 (5 bases). V was cut by 6 bases and J by 0 bases, with 11 bases left in between. CDR1 and CDR2 from the germline V gene are MNHNS and SASEGT. The CDR3 is 14 residues long. The CDR3 loop reads CASSVQGVNTEAFF. CDR3 in DNA: TGTGCCAGCAGCGTCCAGGGAGTGAACACTGAAGCTTTCTTT.

This chain links TRBV28 with TRBJ1-5, with D possibly TRBD1 on 6 matching bases. CDR1 and CDR2 from the germline V gene are MDHEN and SYDVKM. There are 16 residues in the CDR3. Trimming stripped 7 bases from V and 3 bases from J, with 19 bases between. CDR3 nucleotides: TGTGCCAGCAAGATACAGGGCCTGAGACTCAATCAGCCCCAGCATTTT. Protein sequence: CASKIQGLRLNQPQHF.

V usage is TRBV3-1 and J usage is TRBJ2-1; 12 bases map to TRBD2. Germline V gives CDR1 LGHDT, CDR2 YNNKEL (reference sequence). CDR3 length: 18 residues. The J segment lost 7 bases and the V segment lost 2 bases, leaving 12 bases of the junction unmatched. DNA of the CDR3: TGTGCCAGCAGCCAAACCCCCGGACTAGCGGGGTGGTATAATGAGCAGTTCTTC. It codes for CASSQTPGLAGWYNEQFF.